These 6 T cell receptor beta chains originate from one sample sequenced in a study of T cell changes during pregnancy in multiple sclerosis. Using immunoSEQ multiplex PCR, the repertoire was profiled, and TCRdb retains in-frame clones only, with some absent. In the table there are about 70,000 clones, around 94% of which are singletons. Sample: peripheral blood, taken in the third trimester of pregnancy. Every receptor here comes from a female donor with multiple sclerosis, enrolled in a pregnancy study.

The gene calls are TRBV4-2 and TRBJ2-7; 8 bases agree with TRBD1. The germline V gene has CDR1 LGHNA and CDR2 YNFKEQ. The CDR3 totals 15 residues. V was pared by 3 bases and J by 5 bases, with 9 bases of the junction left unmatched. The CDR3 protein is CASSQLDRVPHEQYF. The CDR3 DNA reads TGTGCCAGCAGCCAGTTGGACAGGGTCCCCCACGAGCAGTACTTC.

The count of this clone is one. The chain employs TRBV7-9 and TRBJ1-5; TRBD1 agrees at 8 bases. Germline CDR1 and CDR2: SEHNR and FQNEAQ (reference sequence). The CDR3 length is 14 residues. With V trimmed by 5 bases and J by 9 bases, 9 bases remained unmatched. In nucleotides, the CDR3 is TGTGCCAGCAGCCCCGGACAGGGCAGTGGGCCCCAGCATTTT. Its translation: CASSPGQGSGPQHF. Full variable domain (missing parts from reference TRBV7-9 and TRBJ1-5): DTGVSQNPRHKITKRGQNVTFRCDPISEHNRLYWYRQTLGQGPEFLTYFQNEAQLEKSRLLSDRFSAERPKGSFSTLEIQRTEQGDSAMYLCASSPGQGSGPQHFGDGTRLSIL.

The V call is TRBV9, the J call TRBJ2-1, with D possibly being TRBD1 (6 bases). The CDR3 is 16 amino acids. V gave up 0 bases and J gave up 6 bases, with 16 bases separating them. Germline CDR1 and CDR2: SGDLS and YYNGEE. The CDR3 sequence is CASSVAGQTIINEQFF. CDR3 DNA sequence: TGTGCCAGCAGCGTAGCGGGACAAACGATTATCAATGAGCAGTTCTTC.

The chain joins TRBV29-1 to TRBJ1-5; D is unresolved. The V gene lost 3 bases and the J gene lost 3 bases, with 9 bases spanning the gap. The CDR3 is 13 residues long. Germline assignment: CDR1 SQVTM and CDR2 ANQGSEA. The CDR3, as DNA: TGCAGCGTTGATGTGGGCTACAATCAGCCCCAGCATTTT. Translated: CSVDVGYNQPQHF.

The chain couples TRBV2 to TRBJ2-6; D perhaps matches TRBD2 (6 bases). Germline CDR1 reads SNHLY; CDR2 reads FYNNEI. The CDR3 runs to 16 residues. Trimming took 3 bases from V and 2 from J, leaving 11 bases between them. The CDR3 spells CASSEVRGTGANVLTF. The CDR3 coding sequence is TGTGCCAGCAGTGAGGTACGGGGGACTGGGGCCAACGTCCTGACTTTC.

CDR3 sequence (DNA): TGCAGCGTCGAAACGATCCCGGGGGAGACCCAGTACTTC. Amino acids: CSVETIPGETQYF. This chain uses TRBV29-1 with TRBJ2-5; D possibly corresponds to TRBD2 (5 bases). V was trimmed by 6 bases and J by 5 bases, leaving 16 bases between them. Germline CDR1 and CDR2: SQVTM and ANQGSEA. The CDR3 is 13 amino acids.